This TCR beta chain was profiled in a study of CD8 T cells in ankylosing spondylitis (dated by TCRdb to 2015 to 2018). Notes on the research overall: The study set out to find disease-linked TCR variants by profiling T cell receptor beta repertoires in ankylosing spondylitis patients and healthy donors. Samples of peripheral blood were taken, and for ankylosing spondylitis patients, synovial fluid was collected as well. The full study cohort was made up of 20 to 25 ankylosing spondylitis patients and more than 90 healthy donors.

Points on this clonotype: It lacks a known antigen. This may stem from a read error, because a much larger clone lies one nucleotide away.

Sequencing instrument: Illumina HiSeq 2500. Quantitative 5'-RACE with molecular barcodes was used to prepare TCR beta libraries. In the source study's methods: To identify disease-linked TCR variants, a new computational method was used, one built on a probabilistic model of VDJ rearrangement. TCRdb took the public reads, trimmed them with fastp at Q25, ran MiXCR for clone calling and kept in-frame beta chains. Rows merge per CDR3 protein into single entries with the most common DNA and genes. These V and J calls originate from TCRdb's pipeline instead of the authors' own analysis. This sample is represented by about 250,000 distinct CDR3 sequences; around 32% of them were singletons. 3.5% to 4.5% of the sample is taken by the ten largest. Paper-wide results and their limitations: Some of the motif variants had been reported before in the synovial fluid and blood of reactive arthritis patients, a finding that suggests common disease-initiation mechanisms. A TCR beta motif made up of several highly homologous amino acid variants appeared to be characteristic of blood from ankylosing spondylitis patients. The disease-linked clones showed a CD8+ phenotype and occurred at relatively low frequencies in peripheral blood. The disease-linked clones were reported as significantly enriched in matched synovial fluid samples from ankylosing spondylitis patients.

The CDR3 sequence holds 14 residues, the cysteine and phenylalanine included. The entry retains the CDR3 DNA only, 42 bases that are in frame from base 1. At the junction V is shortened by 5 bases and J by 4 bases; bases outside the gene matches: 5. The rearranged segments are TRBV12-3 or TRBV12-4 and TRBJ1-1; 9 central nucleotides agree with TRBD1. The sequence derives from a male donor with ankylosing spondylitis or in good health (not recorded which). The sequencing sample was made of blood, either unsorted or a sorted T cell fraction (not recorded which). The nucleotide sequence is TGTGCCAGCAGTCCTGGACAGGGGACCACTGAAGCTTTCTTT. The resulting protein is CASSPGQGTTEAFF.